Given below is one TCR beta chain in context. Its antigen is unknown. Time point in this sample: pre-treatment baseline. TIE cells were CD3+ CD4- CD8+ CD45RA- CD45RO-high CD27- CCR7- memory T cells. The sample originates from a study of blood T cell dynamics during melanoma immunotherapy. Overall study: Patients with metastatic melanoma got pembrolizumab or nivolumab-ipilimumab as first-line care. Study-wide points: The most clonal sorted CD8+ subset, immune-effector cells, was closest to cell-free DNA CDR3 sequences.

The ends lost 3 bases at V and 7 bases at J; junction bases unmatched: 11. This CDR3 comprises 16 residues. Germline CDR1 SGHDT, CDR2 YYEEEE. Sequencing was performed with immunoSEQ multiplex PCR; in TCRdb, only in-frame clones are kept and a portion is missing. Of about 1,600 clones in the sample, approximately 76% are singletons; the top ten hold less than 9%. This clonotype originated in a human donor with melanoma. The sample in question was CD8+ T cells from blood, obtained from a patient treated with checkpoint blockade. This chain uses TRBV5-6 with TRBJ2-5; 11 positions match TRBD2. Here the CDR3 reads CASSYITSGRGGTQYF. CDR3 DNA: TGTGCCAGCAGCTACATTACTAGCGGGAGAGGTGGGACCCAGTACTTC. Based on the CDR3 plus reference TRBV5-6 and TRBJ2-5, the full variable domain is DAGVTQSPTHLIKTRGQQVTLRCSPKSGHDTVSWYQQALGQGPQFIFQYYEEEERQRGNFPDRFSGHQFPNYSSELNVNALLLGDSALYLCASSYITSGRGGTQYFGPGTRLLVL.